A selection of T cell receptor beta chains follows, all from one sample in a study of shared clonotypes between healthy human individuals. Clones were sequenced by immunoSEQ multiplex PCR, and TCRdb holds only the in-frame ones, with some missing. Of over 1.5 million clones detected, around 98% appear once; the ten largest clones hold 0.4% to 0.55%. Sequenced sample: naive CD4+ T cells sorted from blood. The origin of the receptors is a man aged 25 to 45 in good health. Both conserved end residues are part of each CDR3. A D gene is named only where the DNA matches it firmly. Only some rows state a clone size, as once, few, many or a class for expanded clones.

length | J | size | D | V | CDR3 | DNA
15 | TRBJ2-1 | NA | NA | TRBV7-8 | CASSLAHRRNNEQFF | TGTGCCAGCAGCTTAGCGCACAGACGGAACAATGAGCAGTTCTTC
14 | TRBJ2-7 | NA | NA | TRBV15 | CATSRDLQSYEQYF | TGTGCCACCAGCAGAGATTTACAGTCGTACGAGCAGTACTTC
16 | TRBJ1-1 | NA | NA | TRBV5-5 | CASSLAGWGLDTEAFF | TGTGCCAGCAGCTTGGCCGGATGGGGTTTGGACACTGAAGCTTTCTTT
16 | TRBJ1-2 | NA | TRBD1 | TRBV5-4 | CASSLPTGASAGGYTF | TGTGCCAGCAGCCTCCCAACAGGGGCCTCCGCGGGGGGCTACACCTTC
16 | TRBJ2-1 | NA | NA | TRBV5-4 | CASSGTGTTGSGEQFF | TGTGCCAGCAGCGGAACCGGGACCACCGGGTCTGGTGAGCAGTTCTTC
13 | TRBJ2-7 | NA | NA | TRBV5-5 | CASSGRTAHEQYF | TGTGCCAGCAGCGGTAGGACAGCCCACGAGCAGTACTTC
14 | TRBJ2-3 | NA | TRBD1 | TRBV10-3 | CAISVRTGTDTQYF | TGTGCCATCAGTGTAAGGACAGGTACAGATACGCAGTATTTT
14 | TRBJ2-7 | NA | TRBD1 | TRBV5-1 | CASSHGTGDYEQYF | TGCGCCAGCAGCCATGGGACAGGGGACTACGAGCAGTACTTC
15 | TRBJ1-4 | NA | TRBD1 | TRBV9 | CASSVGQGPNEKLFF | TGTGCCAGCAGCGTGGGACAGGGACCTAATGAAAAACTGTTTTTT
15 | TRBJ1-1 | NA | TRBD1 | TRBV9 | CASTPEGGQGTEAFF | TGTGCCAGCACCCCAGAGGGGGGACAGGGTACTGAAGCTTTCTTT
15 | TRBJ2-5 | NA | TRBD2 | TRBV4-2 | CASSQASGSEGTQYF | TGTGCCAGCAGCCAAGCGAGCGGGAGTGAGGGGACCCAGTACTTC
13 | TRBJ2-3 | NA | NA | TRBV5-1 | CASSLEGQDTQYF | TGCGCCAGCAGCTTGGAAGGGCAGGATACGCAGTATTTT
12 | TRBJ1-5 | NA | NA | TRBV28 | CASRVSNQPQHF | TGTGCCAGCAGGGTTAGCAATCAGCCCCAGCATTTT
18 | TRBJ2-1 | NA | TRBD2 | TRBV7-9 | CASSLSPSGSAGYNEQFF | TGTGCCAGCAGCTTAAGTCCTAGCGGGAGTGCGGGCTACAATGAGCAGTTCTTC
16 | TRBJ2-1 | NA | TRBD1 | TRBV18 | CASSPIPGQGRGEQFF | TGTGCCAGCTCACCCATTCCGGGACAGGGAAGGGGTGAGCAGTTCTTC
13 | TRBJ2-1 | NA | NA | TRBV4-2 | CASSRGPSDEQFF | TGTGCCAGCAGCCGGGGGCCTAGCGACGAGCAGTTCTTC
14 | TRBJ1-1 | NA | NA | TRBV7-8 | CASSLEWAGRRSFF | TGTGCCAGCAGCTTAGAATGGGCAGGGAGGCGGTCTTTCTTT
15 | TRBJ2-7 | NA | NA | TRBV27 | CASRWLGDNAYEQYF | TGTGCCAGCAGATGGTTGGGGGATAACGCCTACGAGCAGTACTTC
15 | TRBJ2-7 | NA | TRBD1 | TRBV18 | CASSPVQGTTYEQYF | TGTGCCAGCTCACCTGTACAGGGGACAACCTACGAGCAGTACTTC
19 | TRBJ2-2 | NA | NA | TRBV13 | CASSSAWEDLTKNTGELFF | TGTGCCAGCAGCTCGGCGTGGGAGGACCTAACGAAAAACACCGGGGAGCTGTTTTTT
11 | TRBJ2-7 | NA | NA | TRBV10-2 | CASLRVDEQYF | TGCGCCAGCTTGCGGGTGGACGAGCAGTACTTC
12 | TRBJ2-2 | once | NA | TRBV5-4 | CASSPRTGELFF | TGTGCCAGCAGCCCCCGGACCGGGGAGCTGTTTTTT
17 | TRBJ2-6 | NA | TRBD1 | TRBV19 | CASTNNRGRAGANVLTF | TGTGCCAGCACCAATAACAGGGGGCGGGCTGGGGCCAACGTCCTGACTTTC
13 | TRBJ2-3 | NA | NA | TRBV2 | CASMPGGTDTQYF | TGTGCCAGCATGCCGGGAGGCACAGATACGCAGTATTTT
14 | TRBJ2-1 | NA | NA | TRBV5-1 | CASSLSSSYNEQFF | TGCGCCAGCAGCTTGTCAAGCTCCTACAATGAGCAGTTCTTC
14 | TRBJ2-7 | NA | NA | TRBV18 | CASSSGGGDYEQYF | TGTGCCAGCTCAAGCGGTGGAGGGGACTACGAGCAGTACTTC
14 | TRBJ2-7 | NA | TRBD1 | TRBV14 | CASSLTGGSYEQYF | TGTGCCAGCAGCTTAACAGGGGGCTCCTACGAGCAGTACTTC
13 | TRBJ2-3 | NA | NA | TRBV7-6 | CASSLDSSDTQYF | TGTGCCAGCAGCTTGGACTCTTCAGATACGCAGTATTTT
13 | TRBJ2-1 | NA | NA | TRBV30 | CAWSVGLANEQFF | TGTGCCTGGAGTGTTGGTTTAGCAAATGAGCAGTTCTTC
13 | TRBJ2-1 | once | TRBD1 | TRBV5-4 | CASSFTGADEQFF | TGTGCCAGCAGCTTTACAGGGGCCGATGAGCAGTTCTTC
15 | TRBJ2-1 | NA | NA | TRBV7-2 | CASSLTPGPYNEQFF | TGTGCCAGCAGCTTGACCCCTGGTCCCTACAATGAGCAGTTCTTC
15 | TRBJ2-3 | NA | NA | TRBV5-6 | CASSLVGFGTDTQYF | TGTGCCAGCAGCTTGGTCGGCTTTGGGACAGATACGCAGTATTTT
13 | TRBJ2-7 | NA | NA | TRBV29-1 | CSARNEFSYEQYF | TGCAGCGCCCGGAATGAGTTCTCCTACGAGCAGTACTTC
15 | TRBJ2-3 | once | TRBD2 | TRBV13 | CASSPQRGNTDTQYF | TGTGCCAGCAGCCCACAGCGGGGCAACACAGATACGCAGTATTTT
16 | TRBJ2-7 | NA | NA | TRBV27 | CASSLRLTQQSYEQYF | TGTGCCAGCAGTTTAAGACTAACCCAACAATCCTACGAGCAGTACTTC
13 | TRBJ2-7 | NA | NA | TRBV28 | CASSSGGSYEQYF | TGTGCCAGCAGTTCAGGCGGTTCCTACGAGCAGTACTTC
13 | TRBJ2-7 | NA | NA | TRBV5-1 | CASSSGEDYEQYF | TGCGCCAGCAGCTCCGGGGAAGACTACGAGCAGTACTTC
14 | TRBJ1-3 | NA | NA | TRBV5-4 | CASSSRTEGNTIYF | TGTGCCAGCAGCTCGCGGACAGAAGGAAACACCATATATTTT
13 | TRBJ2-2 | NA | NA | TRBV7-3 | CFSSQRNTGELFF | TGTTTCTCCAGCCAGCGTAACACCGGGGAGCTGTTTTTT
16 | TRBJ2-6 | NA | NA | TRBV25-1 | CASSEITGTGANVLTF | TGTGCCAGCAGTGAGATTACAGGTACCGGGGCCAACGTCCTGACTTTC
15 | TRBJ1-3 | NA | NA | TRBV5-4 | CASSLASQGRHTIYF | TGTGCCAGCAGCTTGGCCAGTCAGGGTAGACACACCATATATTTT
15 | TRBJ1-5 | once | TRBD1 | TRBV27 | CASSRQGEQNQPQHF | TGTGCCAGCAGTCGACAGGGGGAACAAAATCAGCCCCAGCATTTT
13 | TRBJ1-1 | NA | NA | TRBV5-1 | CASSSQGNTEAFF | TGCGCCAGCAGCTCCCAGGGGAACACTGAAGCTTTCTTT
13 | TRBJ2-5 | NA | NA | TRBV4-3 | CASSGTHQETQYF | TGCGCCAGCAGCGGGACACACCAAGAGACCCAGTACTTC
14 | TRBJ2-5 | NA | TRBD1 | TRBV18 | CASSPRTGEETQYF | TGTGCCAGCTCACCAAGGACAGGGGAAGAGACCCAGTACTTC
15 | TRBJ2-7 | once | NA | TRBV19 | CASSIGTGIPYEQYF | TGTGCCAGTAGTATAGGCACGGGGATTCCCTACGAGCAGTACTTC
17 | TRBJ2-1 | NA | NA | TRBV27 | CASSLWVGQGLGSEQFF | TGTGCCAGCAGTTTATGGGTTGGGCAGGGGCTAGGGAGTGAGCAGTTCTTC
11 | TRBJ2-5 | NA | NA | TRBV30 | CAWSALGTQYF | TGTGCCTGGAGTGCGCTCGGGACCCAGTACTTC
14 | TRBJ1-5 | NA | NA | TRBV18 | CASSPKSSNQPQHF | TGTGCCAGCTCACCAAAGAGTAGCAATCAGCCCCAGCATTTT
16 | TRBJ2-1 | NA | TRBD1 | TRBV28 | CASSLFQGQGRNEQFF | TGTGCCAGCAGTCTCTTTCAGGGACAGGGAAGGAATGAGCAGTTCTTC
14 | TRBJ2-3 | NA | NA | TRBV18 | CASSPQEAADTQYF | TGTGCCAGCTCACCCCAAGAAGCTGCAGATACGCAGTATTTT
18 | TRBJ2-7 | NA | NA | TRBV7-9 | CASSLLGQSARSGYEQYF | TGTGCCAGCAGCTTACTGGGGCAATCGGCTCGATCAGGTTACGAGCAGTACTTC
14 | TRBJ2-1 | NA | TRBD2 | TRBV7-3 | CASSLKLAGGEKFF | TGTGCCAGCAGCTTAAAGTTAGCGGGAGGGGAAAAGTTCTTC
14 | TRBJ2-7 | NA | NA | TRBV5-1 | CASSSTQGPNEQYF | TGCGCCAGCAGCTCCACACAGGGACCGAACGAGCAGTACTTC
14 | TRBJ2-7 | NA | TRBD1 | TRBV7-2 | CASSNRDRGSEQYF | TGTGCCAGCAGCAACCGGGACAGGGGATCCGAGCAGTACTTC
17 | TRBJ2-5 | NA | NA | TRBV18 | CASSRTGGGPYQETQYF | TGTGCCAGCTCAAGGACAGGAGGGGGACCGTACCAAGAGACCCAGTACTTC
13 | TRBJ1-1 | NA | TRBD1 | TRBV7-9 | CASSLGQGLEAFF | TGTGCCAGCAGCTTAGGACAGGGGCTTGAAGCTTTCTTT
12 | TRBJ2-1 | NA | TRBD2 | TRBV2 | CASSGGRVEQFF | TGTGCCAGCAGTGGGGGGAGGGTTGAGCAGTTCTTC
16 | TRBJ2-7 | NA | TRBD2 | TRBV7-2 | CASSSRLTSGYYEQYF | TGTGCCAGCAGCTCAAGACTCACTAGCGGGTACTACGAGCAGTACTTC